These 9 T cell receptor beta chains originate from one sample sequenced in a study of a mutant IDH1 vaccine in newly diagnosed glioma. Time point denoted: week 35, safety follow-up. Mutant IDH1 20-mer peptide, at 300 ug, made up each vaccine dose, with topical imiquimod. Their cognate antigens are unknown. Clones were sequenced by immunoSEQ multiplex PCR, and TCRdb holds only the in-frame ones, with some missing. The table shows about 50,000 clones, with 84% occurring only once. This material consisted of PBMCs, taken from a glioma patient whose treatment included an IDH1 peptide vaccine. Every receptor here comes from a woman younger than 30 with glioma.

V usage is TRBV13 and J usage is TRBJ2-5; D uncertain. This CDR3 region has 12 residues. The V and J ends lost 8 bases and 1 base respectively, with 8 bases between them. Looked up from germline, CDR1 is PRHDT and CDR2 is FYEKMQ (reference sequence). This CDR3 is CASGTAQETQYF. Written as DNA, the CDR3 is TGTGCCAGCGGTACAGCCCAAGAGACCCAGTACTTC.

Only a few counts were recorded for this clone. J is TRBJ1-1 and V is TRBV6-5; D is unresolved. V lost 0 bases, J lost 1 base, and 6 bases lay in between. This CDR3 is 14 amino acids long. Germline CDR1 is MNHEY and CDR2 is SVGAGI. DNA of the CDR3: TGTGCCAGCAGTTACTCGAATACGAACACTGAAGCTTTCTTT. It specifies CASSYSNTNTEAFF.

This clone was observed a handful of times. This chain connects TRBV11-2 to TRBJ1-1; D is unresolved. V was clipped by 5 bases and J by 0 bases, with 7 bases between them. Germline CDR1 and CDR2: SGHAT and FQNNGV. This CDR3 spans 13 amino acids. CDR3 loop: CASSLELNTEAFF. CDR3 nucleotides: TGTGCCAGCAGCCTTGAGTTGAACACTGAAGCTTTCTTT.

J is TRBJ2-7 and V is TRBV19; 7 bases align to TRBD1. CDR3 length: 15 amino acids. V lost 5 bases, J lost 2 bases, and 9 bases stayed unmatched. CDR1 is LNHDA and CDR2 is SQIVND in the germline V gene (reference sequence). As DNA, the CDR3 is TGTGCCAGTAGTCAGCTTGGGACAGCACCCTACGAGCAGTACTTC. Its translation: CASSQLGTAPYEQYF.

CDR3 in amino acids: CAISQAGAAGETQYF. In nucleotides, the CDR3 is TGTGCCATCAGCCAAGCGGGAGCGGCGGGCGAGACCCAGTACTTC. The V call is TRBV10-3, the J call TRBJ2-5; 8 nucleotides align to TRBD2. The CDR3 is made up of 15 amino acids. The V gene end was trimmed by 6 bases and the J gene end by 5 bases; junction bases not matched to a gene: 11. The germline V gene has CDR1 ENHRY and CDR2 SYGVKD.

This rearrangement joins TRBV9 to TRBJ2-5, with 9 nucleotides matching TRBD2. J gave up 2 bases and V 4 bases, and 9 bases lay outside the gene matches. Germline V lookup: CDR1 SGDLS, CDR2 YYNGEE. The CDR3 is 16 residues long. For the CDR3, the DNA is TGTGCCAGCAGCCCCCGGGTTAGCGGGGGTCAAGAGACCCAGTACTTC. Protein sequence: CASSPRVSGGQETQYF.

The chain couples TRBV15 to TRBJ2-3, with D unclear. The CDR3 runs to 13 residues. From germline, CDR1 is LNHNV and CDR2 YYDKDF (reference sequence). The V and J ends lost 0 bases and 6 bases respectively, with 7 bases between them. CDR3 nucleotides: TGTGCCACCAGCAGAGACCCCGGCGATACGCAGTATTTT. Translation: CATSRDPGDTQYF.

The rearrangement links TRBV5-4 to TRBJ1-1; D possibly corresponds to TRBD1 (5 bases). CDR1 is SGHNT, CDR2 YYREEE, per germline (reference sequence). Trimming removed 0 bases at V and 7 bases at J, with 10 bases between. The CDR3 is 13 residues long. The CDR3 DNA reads TGTGCCAGCAGCTTGGGGCAGGGCATTGAAGCTTTCTTT. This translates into CASSLGQGIEAFF.

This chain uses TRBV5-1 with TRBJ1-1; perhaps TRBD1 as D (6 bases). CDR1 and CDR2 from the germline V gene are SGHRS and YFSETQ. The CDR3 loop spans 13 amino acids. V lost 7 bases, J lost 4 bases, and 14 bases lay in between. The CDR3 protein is CASQQGYGTEAFF. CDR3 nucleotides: TGCGCCAGCCAGCAGGGGTATGGCACTGAAGCTTTCTTT. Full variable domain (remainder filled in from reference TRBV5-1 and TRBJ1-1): KAGVTQTPRYLIKTRGQQVTLSCSPISGHRSVSWYQQTPGQGLQFLFEYFSETQRNKGNFPGRFSGRQFSNSRSEMNVSTLELGDSALYLCASQQGYGTEAFFGQGTRLTVV.